The 3 T cell receptor beta chains presented below share a single source sample, sequenced in a study of blood T cell repertoires in COVID-19. TCRdb keeps only in-frame clones here, not all; method: immunoSEQ multiplex PCR. The sample consists of approximately 130,000 clones, around 78% of them appearing once. Sequenced sample: peripheral blood. Receptors originate from a human donor in a cohort sampled during active COVID-19.

This rearrangement joins TRBV5-1 to TRBJ1-2; 7 nucleotides match TRBD1. There are 13 residues in the CDR3. V shed 0 bases and J 6 bases; nucleotides not matched to a gene: 2. Per germline, CDR1 SGHRS and CDR2 YFSETQ. This CDR3 is CASSLGGGHGYTF. In DNA form, the CDR3 reads TGCGCCAGCAGCTTGGGAGGGGGCCATGGCTACACCTTC.

This clone was seen a handful of times. V is TRBV7-8 and J is TRBJ2-7; 9 positions agree with TRBD1. Germline CDR1 reads SGHVS; CDR2 reads FQNEAQ. The junction had 17 bases not matched to a gene; V was cut back by 5 bases and J by 3 bases. This CDR3 is 18 amino acids long. In DNA form, the CDR3 reads TGTGCCAGCAGCCGCCGAGATGTGGGGGGGACAGGGAACTACGAGCAGTACTTC. This encodes CASSRRDVGGTGNYEQYF. The complete variable domain, with remaining parts taken from reference TRBV7-8 and TRBJ2-7, reads GAGVSQSPRYKVAKRGQDVALRCDPISGHVSLFWYQQALGQGPEFLTYFQNEAQLDKSGLPSDRFFAERPEGSVSTLKIQRTQQEDSAVYLCASSRRDVGGTGNYEQYFGPGTRLTVT.

This clone was recorded only once. V gene TRBV5-1 combines with J gene TRBJ1-4, with D perhaps TRBD1 (6 bases). The V gene lost 2 bases and the J gene lost 5 bases, with 16 bases spanning the gap. Germline loops: CDR1 SGHRS, CDR2 YFSETQ. The CDR3 totals 16 residues. In nucleotides, the CDR3 is TGCGCCAGCAGCTTCGGACATGGACAGAGAAATGAAAAACTGTTTTTT. Translation gives CASSFGHGQRNEKLFF.